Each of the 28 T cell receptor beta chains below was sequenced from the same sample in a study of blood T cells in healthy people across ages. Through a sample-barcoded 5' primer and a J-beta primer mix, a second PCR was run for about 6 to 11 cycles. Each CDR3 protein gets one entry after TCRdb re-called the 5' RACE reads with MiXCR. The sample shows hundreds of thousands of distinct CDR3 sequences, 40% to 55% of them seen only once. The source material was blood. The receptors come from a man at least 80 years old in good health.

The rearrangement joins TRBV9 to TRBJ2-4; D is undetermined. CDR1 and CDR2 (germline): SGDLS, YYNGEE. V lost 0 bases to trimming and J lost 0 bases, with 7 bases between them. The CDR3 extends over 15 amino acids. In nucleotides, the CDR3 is TGTGCCAGCAGCGTAGGGTTGCTAGCCAAAAACATTCAGTACTTC. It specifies CASSVGLLAKNIQYF.

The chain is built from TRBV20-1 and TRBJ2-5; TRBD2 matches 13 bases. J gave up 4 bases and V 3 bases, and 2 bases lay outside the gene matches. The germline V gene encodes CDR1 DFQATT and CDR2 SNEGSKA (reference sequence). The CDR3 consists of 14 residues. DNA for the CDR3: TGCAGTGCTAGTCGACTAGCGGGAGGAGAGACCCAGTACTTC. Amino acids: CSASRLAGGETQYF.

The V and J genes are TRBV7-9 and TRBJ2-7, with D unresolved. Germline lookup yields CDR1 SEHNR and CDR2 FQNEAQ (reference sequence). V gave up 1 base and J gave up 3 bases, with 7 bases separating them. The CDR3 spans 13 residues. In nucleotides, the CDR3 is TGTGCCAGCAGCTTAGACACAGACTACGAGCAGTACTTC. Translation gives CASSLDTDYEQYF.

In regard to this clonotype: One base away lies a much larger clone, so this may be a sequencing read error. As DNA, the CDR3 is TGTGCCAGCAGATCGACTAGGGCCTACGAGCAGTACTTC. This gives the protein CASRSTRAYEQYF. The rearrangement links TRBV6-5 to TRBJ2-5; tentatively, D is TRBD2 (6 bases). TRBJ2-7 explains the end of the DNA better; the J call may be wrong. There are 13 residues in the CDR3. Germline V gives CDR1 MNHEY, CDR2 SVGAGI.

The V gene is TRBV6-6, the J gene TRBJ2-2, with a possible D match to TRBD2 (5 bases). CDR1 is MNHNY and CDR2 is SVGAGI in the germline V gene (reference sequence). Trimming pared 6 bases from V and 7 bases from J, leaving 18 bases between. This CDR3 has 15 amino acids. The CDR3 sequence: CASSLRETMVGELFF. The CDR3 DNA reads TGTGCCAGCAGCTTGAGGGAGACGATGGTCGGGGAGCTGTTTTTT.

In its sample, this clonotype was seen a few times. The CDR3 region is CASSLRGLSNYGYTF. The CDR3 nucleotides read TGTGCCAGCAGCTTACGGGGACTTTCTAACTATGGCTACACCTTC. The chain combines TRBV7-9 with TRBJ1-2; D is perhaps TRBD1 (5 bases). Trimming pared 2 bases from V and 0 bases from J, leaving 10 bases between. This CDR3 spans 15 amino acids. CDR1 and CDR2 from the germline V gene are SEHNR and FQNEAQ (reference sequence).

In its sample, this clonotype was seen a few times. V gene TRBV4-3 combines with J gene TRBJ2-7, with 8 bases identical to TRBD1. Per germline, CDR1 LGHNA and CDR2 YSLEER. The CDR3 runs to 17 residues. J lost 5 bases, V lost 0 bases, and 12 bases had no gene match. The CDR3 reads CASSQDYDRGVLNEQYF. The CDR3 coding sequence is TGCGCCAGCAGCCAAGATTACGACAGGGGAGTGCTGAACGAGCAGTACTTC.

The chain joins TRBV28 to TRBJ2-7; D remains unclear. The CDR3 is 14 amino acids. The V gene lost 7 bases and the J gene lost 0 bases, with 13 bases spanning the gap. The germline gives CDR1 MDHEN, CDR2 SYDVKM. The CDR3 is CASIEDSSSYEQYF. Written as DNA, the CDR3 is TGTGCCAGCATTGAGGATTCGAGCTCCTACGAGCAGTACTTC.

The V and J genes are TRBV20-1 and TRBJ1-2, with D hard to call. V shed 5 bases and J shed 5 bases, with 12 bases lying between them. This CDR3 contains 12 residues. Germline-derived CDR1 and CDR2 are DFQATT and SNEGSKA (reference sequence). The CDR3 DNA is TGCAGTGCTCCTCACCTAATATATGGCTACACCTTC. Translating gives CSAPHLIYGYTF.

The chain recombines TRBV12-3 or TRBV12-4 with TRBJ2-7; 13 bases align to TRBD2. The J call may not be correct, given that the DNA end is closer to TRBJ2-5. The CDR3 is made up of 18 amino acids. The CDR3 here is CASSGTNSRLAGGWTQYF. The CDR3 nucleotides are TGTGCCAGCAGTGGGACTAACTCCCGACTAGCGGGAGGATGGACCCAGTACTTC.

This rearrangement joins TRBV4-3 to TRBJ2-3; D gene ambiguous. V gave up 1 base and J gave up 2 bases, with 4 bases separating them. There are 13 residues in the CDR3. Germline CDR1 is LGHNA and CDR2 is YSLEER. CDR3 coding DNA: TGCGCCAGCAGCCAAGTACACACAGATACGCAGTATTTT. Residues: CASSQVHTDTQYF.

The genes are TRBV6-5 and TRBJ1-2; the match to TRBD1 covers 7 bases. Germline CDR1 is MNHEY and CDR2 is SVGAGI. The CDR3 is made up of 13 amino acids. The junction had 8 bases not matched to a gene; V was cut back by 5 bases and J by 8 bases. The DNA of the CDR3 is TGTGCCAGCAGTGACTTTAACAGGGGCGGCTACACCTTC. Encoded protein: CASSDFNRGGYTF.

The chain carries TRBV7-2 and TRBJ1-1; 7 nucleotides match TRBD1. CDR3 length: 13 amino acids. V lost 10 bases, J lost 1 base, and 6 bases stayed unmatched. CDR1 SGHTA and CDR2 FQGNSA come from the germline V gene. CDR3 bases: TGTGCCACAACAAGACAGGGGAACACTGAAGCTTTCTTT. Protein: CATTRQGNTEAFF.

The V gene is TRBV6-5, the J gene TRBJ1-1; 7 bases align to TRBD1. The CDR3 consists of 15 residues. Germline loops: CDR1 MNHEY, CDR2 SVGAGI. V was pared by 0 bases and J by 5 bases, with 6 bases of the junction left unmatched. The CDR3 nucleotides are TGTGCCAGCAGTTACTCGAAAGGCAGGGGGACTGAAGCTTTCTTT. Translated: CASSYSKGRGTEAFF.

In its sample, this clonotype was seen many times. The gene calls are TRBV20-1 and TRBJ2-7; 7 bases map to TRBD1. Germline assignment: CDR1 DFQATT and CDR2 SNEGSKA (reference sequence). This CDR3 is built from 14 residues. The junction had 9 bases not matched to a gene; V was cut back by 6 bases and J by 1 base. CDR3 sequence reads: CSALDRVSSYEQYF. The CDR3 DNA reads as TGCAGTGCCTTAGACAGGGTTTCTTCCTACGAGCAGTACTTC.

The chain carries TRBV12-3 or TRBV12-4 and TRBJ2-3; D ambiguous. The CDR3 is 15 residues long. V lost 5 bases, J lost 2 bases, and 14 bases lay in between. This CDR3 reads CASSTSSQFTDTQYF. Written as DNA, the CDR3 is TGTGCCAGCAGTACCAGCAGTCAGTTCACAGATACGCAGTATTTT.

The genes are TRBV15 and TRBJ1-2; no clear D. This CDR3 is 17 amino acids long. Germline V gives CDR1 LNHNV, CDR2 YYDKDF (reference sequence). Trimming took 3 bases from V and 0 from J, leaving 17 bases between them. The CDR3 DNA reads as TGTGCCACCAGCAGTGGAGGGTCTGCCGATTCTAACTATGGCTACACCTTC. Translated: CATSSGGSADSNYGYTF.

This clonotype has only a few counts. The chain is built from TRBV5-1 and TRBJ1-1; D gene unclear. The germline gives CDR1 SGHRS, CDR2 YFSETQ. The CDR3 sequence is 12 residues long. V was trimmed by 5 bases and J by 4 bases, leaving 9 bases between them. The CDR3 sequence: CASREGATEAFF. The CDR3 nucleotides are TGCGCCAGCAGAGAGGGAGCCACTGAAGCTTTCTTT.

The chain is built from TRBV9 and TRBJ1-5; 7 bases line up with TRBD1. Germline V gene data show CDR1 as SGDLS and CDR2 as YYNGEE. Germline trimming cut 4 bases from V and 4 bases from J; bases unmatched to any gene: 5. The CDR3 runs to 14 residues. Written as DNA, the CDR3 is TGTGCCAGCAGCCTCGGCAGGGGGAATCAGCCCCAGCATTTT. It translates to CASSLGRGNQPQHF.

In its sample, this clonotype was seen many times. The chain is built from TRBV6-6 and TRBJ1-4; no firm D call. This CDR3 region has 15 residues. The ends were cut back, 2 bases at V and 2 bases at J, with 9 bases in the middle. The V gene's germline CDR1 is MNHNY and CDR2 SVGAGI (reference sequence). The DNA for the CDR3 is TGTGCCAGCAGTTACAGGACCGGGACTAATGAAAAACTGTTTTTT. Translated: CASSYRTGTNEKLFF.

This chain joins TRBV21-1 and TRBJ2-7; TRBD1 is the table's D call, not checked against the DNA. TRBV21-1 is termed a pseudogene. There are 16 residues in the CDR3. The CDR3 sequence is CASSTEPDRGLCEQYF. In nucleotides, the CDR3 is TGTGCCAGCAGCACCGAACCCGACAGGGGGCTCTGCGAGCAGTACTTC.

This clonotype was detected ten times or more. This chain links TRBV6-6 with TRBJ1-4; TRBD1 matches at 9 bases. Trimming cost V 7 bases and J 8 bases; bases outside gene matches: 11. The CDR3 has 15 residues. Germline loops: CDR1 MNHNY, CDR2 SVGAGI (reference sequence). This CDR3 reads CASTRGTGPPEKLFF. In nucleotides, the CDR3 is TGTGCCAGCACCCGGGGGACAGGGCCTCCAGAAAAACTGTTTTTT.

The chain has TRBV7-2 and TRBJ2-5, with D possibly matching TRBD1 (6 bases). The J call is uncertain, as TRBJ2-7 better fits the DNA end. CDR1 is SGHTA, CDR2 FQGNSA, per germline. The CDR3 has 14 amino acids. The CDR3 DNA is TGTGCCAGCAGCTCTGGACAGTTAGGCTACGAGCAGTACTTC. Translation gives CASSSGQLGYEQYF.

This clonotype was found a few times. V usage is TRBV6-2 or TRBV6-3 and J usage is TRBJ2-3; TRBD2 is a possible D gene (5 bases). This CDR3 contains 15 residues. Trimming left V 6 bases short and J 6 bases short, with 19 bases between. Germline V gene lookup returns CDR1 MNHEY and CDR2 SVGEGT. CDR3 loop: CASRGWRRNTDTQYF. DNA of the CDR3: TGTGCCAGCAGGGGCTGGAGGCGGAACACGGATACGCAGTATTTT.

CDR3 DNA: TGCGCCAGCAGCCAAGGGCTAGCGGGAGCGGTTGACGAGCAGTACTTC. Amino acid sequence: CASSQGLAGAVDEQYF. This chain connects TRBV4-3 to TRBJ2-7; 10 bases map to TRBD2. This CDR3 contains 16 residues. The V and J ends lost 1 base and 5 bases, in that order; junction bases with no gene match: 8. The germline V gene encodes CDR1 LGHNA and CDR2 YSLEER.

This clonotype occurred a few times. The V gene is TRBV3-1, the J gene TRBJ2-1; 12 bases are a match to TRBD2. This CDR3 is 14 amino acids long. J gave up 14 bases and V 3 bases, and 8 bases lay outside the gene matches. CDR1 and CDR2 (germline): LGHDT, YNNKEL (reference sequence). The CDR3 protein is CASSQGTSGRKKFF. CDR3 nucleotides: TGTGCCAGCAGCCAGGGCACTAGCGGGAGGAAAAAGTTCTTC.

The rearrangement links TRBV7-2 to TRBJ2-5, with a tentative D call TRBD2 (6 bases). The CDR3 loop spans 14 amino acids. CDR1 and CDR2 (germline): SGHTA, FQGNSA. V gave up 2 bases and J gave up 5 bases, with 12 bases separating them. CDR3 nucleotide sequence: TGTGCCAGCAGCTTACGGAGGACTACTGAGACCCAGTACTTC. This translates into CASSLRRTTETQYF.

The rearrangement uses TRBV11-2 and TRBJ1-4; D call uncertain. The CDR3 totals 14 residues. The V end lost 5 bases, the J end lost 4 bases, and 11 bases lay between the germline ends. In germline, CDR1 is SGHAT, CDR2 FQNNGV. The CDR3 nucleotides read TGTGCCAGCAGCCCCACGGACCATAATGAAAAACTGTTTTTT. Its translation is CASSPTDHNEKLFF.